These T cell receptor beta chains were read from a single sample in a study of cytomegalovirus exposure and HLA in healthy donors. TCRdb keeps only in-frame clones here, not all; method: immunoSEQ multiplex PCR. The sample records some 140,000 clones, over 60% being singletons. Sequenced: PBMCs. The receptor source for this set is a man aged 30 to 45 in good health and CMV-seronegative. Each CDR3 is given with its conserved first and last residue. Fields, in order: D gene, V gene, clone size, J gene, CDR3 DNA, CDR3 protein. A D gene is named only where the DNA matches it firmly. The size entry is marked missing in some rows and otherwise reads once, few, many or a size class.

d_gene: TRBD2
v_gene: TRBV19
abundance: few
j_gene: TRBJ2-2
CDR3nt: TGTGCCAGTAGTACCCTTTGGGGAGGGGACGGGGAGCTGTTTTTT
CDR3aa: CASSTLWGGDGELFF

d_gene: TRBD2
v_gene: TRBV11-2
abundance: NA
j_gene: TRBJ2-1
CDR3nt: TGTGCCAGCAGCGCAGGACTAGCGGGGCTCAATGAGCAGTTCTTC
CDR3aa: CASSAGLAGLNEQFF

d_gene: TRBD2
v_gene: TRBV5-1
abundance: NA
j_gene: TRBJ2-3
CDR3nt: TGCGCCAGCAGCTTGGGACTAGCGGGAGATGCTGCCACAGATACGCAGTATTTT
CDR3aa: CASSLGLAGDAATDTQYF

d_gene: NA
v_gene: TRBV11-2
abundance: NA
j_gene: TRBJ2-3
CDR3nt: TGTGCCAGCAGCCTGGGGGGTACGCAGTATTTT
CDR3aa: CASSLGGTQYF

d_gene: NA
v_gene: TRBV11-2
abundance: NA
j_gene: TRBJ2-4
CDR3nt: TGTGCCAGCAGCCTCGTTCCGGGTCCTCAGTACTTC
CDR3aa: CASSLVPGPQYF

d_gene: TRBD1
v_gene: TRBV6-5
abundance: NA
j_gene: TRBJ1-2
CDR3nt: TGTGCCAGCAGCCAGACCGGGACAGGGTTTTTTGGCTACACCTTC
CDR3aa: CASSQTGTGFFGYTF

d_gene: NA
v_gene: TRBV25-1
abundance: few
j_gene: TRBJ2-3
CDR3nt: TGTGCCAGCAGTGAATTTCGGGTCATAGGCACAGATACGCAGTATTTT
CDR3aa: CASSEFRVIGTDTQYF

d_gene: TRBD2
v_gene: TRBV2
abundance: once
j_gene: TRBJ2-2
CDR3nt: TGTGCCAGCGACGAACGAGACGGGAGGTTGACCGGGGAGCTGTTTTTT
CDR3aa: CASDERDGRLTGELFF

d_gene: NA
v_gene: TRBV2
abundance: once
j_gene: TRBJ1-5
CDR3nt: TGTGCCAGCAGTGAAGGGGCAGGGCCCACTAGCAATCAGCCCCAGCATTTT
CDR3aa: CASSEGAGPTSNQPQHF

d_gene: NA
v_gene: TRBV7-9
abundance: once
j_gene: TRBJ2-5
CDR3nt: TGTGCCAGCAGCCAGGCCCCAGGACAAGAGACCCAGTACTTC
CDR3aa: CASSQAPGQETQYF